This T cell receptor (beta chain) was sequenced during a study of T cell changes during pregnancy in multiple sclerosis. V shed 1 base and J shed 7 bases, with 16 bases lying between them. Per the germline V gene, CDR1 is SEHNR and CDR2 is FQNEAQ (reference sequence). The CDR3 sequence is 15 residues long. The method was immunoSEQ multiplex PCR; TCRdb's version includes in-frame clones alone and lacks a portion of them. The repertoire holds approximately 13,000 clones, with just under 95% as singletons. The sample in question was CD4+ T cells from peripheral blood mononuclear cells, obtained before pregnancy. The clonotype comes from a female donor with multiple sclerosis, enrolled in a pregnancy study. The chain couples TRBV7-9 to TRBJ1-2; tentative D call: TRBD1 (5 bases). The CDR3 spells CASSLDAPGGAGYTF. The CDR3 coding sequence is TGTGCCAGCAGCTTAGATGCACCGGGGGGAGCTGGCTACACCTTC.